The rows below give T cell receptor beta chains drawn from one sample of a study of blood T cell repertoires in COVID-19. The repertoire was sequenced with immunoSEQ multiplex PCR; TCRdb's copy has only in-frame clones and lacks some. The repertoire consists of 350,000 to 400,000 clones, with roughly 87% occurring once and the leading ten covering around 3%. Sample: PBMCs or T cells enriched from blood (not recorded which). The receptors were sampled from a woman between 25 and 40 years old who had recovered from COVID-19. CDR3s include the opening cysteine and the closing phenylalanine or tryptophan. D genes are given only for firm matches. Where a row states a size, it is once, few, many or the class of an expanded clone; other rows omit it.

TRBV5-6	-	TRBJ2-7	-	TGTGCCAGCAGCTTGGGGGCGGGTACCTACGAGCAGTACTTC	CASSLGAGTYEQYF
TRBV5-1	TRBD1	TRBJ1-6	-	TGCGCCAGCAGCTTGGCCAGTTGGGACAGGGATTCACCCCTCCACTTT	CASSLASWDRDSPLHF
TRBV14	TRBD1	TRBJ1-1	-	TGTGCCAGCAGCCACTTATACAGGGGGCGCGGGGCTGAAGCTTTCTTT	CASSHLYRGRGAEAFF
TRBV28	-	TRBJ1-1	-	TGTGCCAGCAGTTTTATAGGGGCTGGCACTGAAGCTTTCTTT	CASSFIGAGTEAFF
TRBV21-1	-	TRBJ2-7	-	TGTGCCAGCAGTGGGACAGGGGGCTACGAGCAGTACTTC	CASSGTGGYEQYF
TRBV2	-	TRBJ1-1	-	TGTGCCAGCAGGGGGAGGACTGAAGCTTTCTTT	CASRGRTEAFF
TRBV5-1	TRBD2	TRBJ2-1	-	TGCGCCAGCAGCGCAGGGACTAGCGGGCGTAGCTCCTACAATGAGCAGTTCTTC	CASSAGTSGRSSYNEQFF
TRBV5-1	-	TRBJ2-2	-	TGCGCCAGCAGAGACAGCCTAGCGAACACCGGGGAGCTGTTTTTT	CASRDSLANTGELFF
TRBV10-2	TRBD1	TRBJ2-7	once	TGCGCCAGCAGCGGAGGGGGAGGGACAGGGACCTACGAGCAGTACTTC	CASSGGGGTGTYEQYF
TRBV19	-	TRBJ1-3	-	TGTGCCAGTCGGGCTTGGAGGCTGAAAGGATCCTCCATATATTTT	CASRAWRLKGSSIYF
TRBV5-1	TRBD2	TRBJ2-7	-	TGCGCCAGCAGCTTGGTAGGACTAGCGGGAGCGGGAGACCTCTACGAGCAGTACTTC	CASSLVGLAGAGDLYEQYF
TRBV6-6	TRBD1	TRBJ2-2	-	TGTGCCAGCAGTTACGGGACAGGGGTCCCCGGGGAGCTGTTTTTT	CASSYGTGVPGELFF
TRBV5-1	TRBD1	TRBJ1-4	-	TGCGCCAGCAGCATTGGGACAGGGCCTGAAAAACTGTTTTTT	CASSIGTGPEKLFF
TRBV5-1	-	TRBJ2-2	-	TGCGCCAGCAGCCCGACGACAACGAACACCGGGGAGCTGTTTTTT	CASSPTTTNTGELFF
TRBV5-1	-	TRBJ2-5	-	TGCGCCAGCAGCGGGGACGGGGGAACCCAAGAGACCCAGTACTTC	CASSGDGGTQETQYF
TRBV9	-	TRBJ1-1	-	TGTGCCAGCAGCCCTGGGGGCAGAAACACTGAAGCTTTCTTT	CASSPGGRNTEAFF
TRBV6-5	TRBD1	TRBJ1-1	once	TGTGCCAGTAACCCGGACAGGGTGAACACTGAAGCTTTCTTT	CASNPDRVNTEAFF
TRBV21-1	-	TRBJ2-1	-	TGTGCCAGCAGCAAAGGACTAGCGGGCAACGATGAGCAGTTCTTC	CASSKGLAGNDEQFF
TRBV18	-	TRBJ2-1	-	TGTGCCAGCTCCCTTGGGGCTAACAATGAGCAGTTCTTC	CASSLGANNEQFF
TRBV6-1	-	TRBJ2-5	-	TGTGCCAGCAGACACGGGGTGGAGACCCAGTACTTC	CASRHGVETQYF
TRBV5-1	TRBD1	TRBJ1-2	few	TGCGCCAGCAGCTTTGGACAGGGAGGCGGCTACACCTTC	CASSFGQGGGYTF
TRBV4-1	TRBD1	TRBJ2-4	-	TGCGCCAGCAGCCGACACGGCCCGGGACAGCCAGCCAAAAACATTCAGTACTTC	CASSRHGPGQPAKNIQYF
TRBV5-8	-	TRBJ1-3	-	TGTGCCAGCAGCGAAGGGGGTCGAAACACCATATATTTT	CASSEGGRNTIYF
TRBV11-2	-	TRBJ2-7	once	TGTGCCAGCAGCTTAAGAGGAGTCAACTACGAGCAGTACTTC	CASSLRGVNYEQYF
TRBV20-1	-	TRBJ1-2	few	TGCAGTGCTAGGGACAGCTATGGCTACACCTTC	CSARDSYGYTF
TRBV6-5	TRBD1	TRBJ2-7	-	TGTGCCAGCAGTTACTCGATAGGGACAGCCTACGAGCAGTACTTC	CASSYSIGTAYEQYF